A selection of T cell receptor beta chains follows, all from one sample in a study of OX40 agonist ivuxolimab in advanced cancers. This table comes from immunoSEQ multiplex PCR, and its TCRdb copy is limited to in-frame clones, with some not included. The sample consists of over 75,000 clones, more than 75% of them appearing once. Source: CD4+ or CD8+ T cells sorted from blood, taken in a trial of the OX40 agonist ivuxolimab. The receptor source for this set is an adult with an advanced solid tumor such as melanoma, head and neck, liver or kidney cancer. The CDR3 runs from the conserved cysteine through the conserved F or W. Fields, in order: J gene, V gene, CDR3 protein.

TRBJ2-1 TRBV5-4 CASSSPGLAYNEQFF
TRBJ2-7 TRBV10-1 CASSDPGQGAREQYF
TRBJ1-4 TRBV5-1 CASSLAGHTNEKLFF
TRBJ1-1 TRBV5-1 CASSFTQNTEAFF
TRBJ1-4 TRBV29-1 CSASWGGLANEKLFF
TRBJ2-5 TRBV14 CASSQDLASGIQETQYF
TRBJ1-4 TRBV2 CASSSDGRYEKLFF
TRBJ2-5 TRBV7-9 CASSPGGTVYETQYF
TRBJ2-7 TRBV18 CASSHTTDRSYEQYF
TRBJ2-4 TRBV28 CASGLAGDSIQYF
TRBJ2-3 TRBV19 CASSIVAGAADTQYF
TRBJ2-7 TRBV7-9 CASSPDWGEQYF
TRBJ1-6 TRBV27 CASSLEGSYYSPLHF
TRBJ2-3 TRBV11-3 CASSPGGGTDTQYF
TRBJ1-1 TRBV30 CAWSVERSEAFF
TRBJ2-5 TRBV5-1 CASSGRGRLAQETQYF
TRBJ1-1 TRBV5-1 CASSRTGADTEAFF
TRBJ1-5 TRBV6-1 CASSEGQGSQPQHF
TRBJ2-1 TRBV16 CASSQGLAGPHAVYNEQFF
TRBJ2-1 TRBV28 CASGPAGGAYNEQFF
TRBJ1-1 TRBV21-1 CASSPRQGRNTEAFF
TRBJ1-1 TRBV6-1 CASSEAYGYTEAFF
TRBJ1-2 TRBV2 CASREDTKSGGYTF
TRBJ2-5 TRBV15 CATSAPGTGVSRRETQYF
TRBJ2-1 TRBV30 CAWSFRQGAYNEQFF
TRBJ2-5 TRBV7-2 CASSLERSIIALRQETQYF
TRBJ2-5 TRBV30 CAQRLAGGVRETQYF
TRBJ2-2 TRBV7-8 CASSLMGGTGELFF